The clone carrying this TCR beta chain was detected only once. The record originates from a study of preoperative IRX-2 immunotherapy in early breast cancer. Stated treatment: preoperative locoregional IRX-2 cytokine immunotherapy. Preoperative locoregional IRX-2 cytokine immunotherapy was tested in the phase Ib source study. Libraries were prepared by immunoSEQ multiplex PCR; TCRdb keeps only in-frame clonotypes and omits some of them. There are some 21,000 clones in the sample; approximately 86% occur only once, and roughly 1.2% lies in the top ten. This sample comprised lymph node tissue, obtained after IRX-2 immunotherapy. This sequence was found in a human donor with breast cancer.

CDR3 sequence (DNA): TGCGCCAGCAGCTTGGAGCGGGGGTCATACACCATATATTTT. Translation: CASSLERGSYTIYF. The rearrangement joins TRBV5-1 to TRBJ1-3, with D perhaps TRBD1 (5 bases). The V gene's germline CDR1 is SGHRS and CDR2 YFSETQ. V shed 0 bases and J shed 8 bases, with 12 bases lying between them. This CDR3 is 14 amino acids long.